The sequence of this T cell receptor (beta chain) was determined in a study of Ad26.COV2.S vaccination and SARS-CoV-2 variants. As to this clone: Its antigen remains unknown.

Treatment here: 15 to 20 received Ad26.COV2.S at low or high dose, single or two shots; five or six received placebo; per-sample allocation not given. It was on day 63 after the first vaccine or placebo injection that samples were taken. Cohort 1b enrolled adults aged 18-55 years in Boston. Sequencing used immunoSEQ multiplex PCR; TCRdb keeps in-frame clones, though not all of them. Found here are roughly 460,000 clones, about 88% of them singletons; the top ten hold over 1.5%. The CDR3 extends over 17 amino acids. Germline CDR1 MNHEY, CDR2 SMNVEV (reference sequence). Trimming removed 5 bases from V and 1 base from J; junction bases left unmatched: 10. Points from the study as a whole: Spike-specific CD8+ and CD4+ T cell responses reportedly showed substantial breadth after vaccination. Spike-specific TCR breadth ran higher among vaccine recipients than placebo recipients.

Specimen: peripheral blood, collected in a trial of Ad26.COV2.S vaccine versus placebo. The origin of this receptor is a person aged 18-60 years who received the Ad26.COV2.S COVID-19 vaccine or a placebo. V usage is TRBV27 and J usage is TRBJ1-2; 10 nucleotides agree with TRBD1. As DNA, the CDR3 is TGTGCCAGCAGTCCAGGGACAGGGGCGGTAAATAACTATGGCTACACCTTC. Its translation: CASSPGTGAVNNYGYTF.